This entry concerns a single T cell receptor (beta chain). Its antigen is not identified. A much larger clone differs from this one at a single base, so this may be a read error. Generated by immunoSEQ multiplex PCR, the TCRdb table keeps only in-frame clones and is missing some. The sample lists more than 85,000 clones; around 90% were seen once. This specimen comes from a study of OX40 agonist ivuxolimab in advanced cancers. Study information: Ivuxolimab, an agonistic anti-OX40 (CD134) antibody, was given to patients. Aged roughly 23 to 80 with a mean of roughly 63 years, they were around 85% male. Patients with prior anti-PD-1, anti-PD-L1 or anti-CTLA-4 therapy were eligible; approximately 40% had some.

The V end lost 5 bases, the J end lost 2 bases, and 2 bases lay between the germline ends. Germline assignment: CDR1 SEHNR and CDR2 FQNEAQ (reference sequence). This CDR3 region has 11 residues. Study conclusions and caveats: The study found among the lowest clonal expansion in partial responders at 0.1-3.0 mg/kg.

This receptor was identified in an adult with an advanced solid tumor such as melanoma, head and neck, liver or kidney cancer. Material: CD4+ or CD8+ T cells sorted from blood, obtained in a trial of the OX40 agonist ivuxolimab. The chain employs TRBV7-9 and TRBJ2-3; D is ambiguous. DNA for the CDR3: TGTGCCAGCAGCCACACAGATACGCAGTATTTT. Its translation is CASSHTDTQYF.